These T cell receptor beta chains were read from a single sample in a study of post-analysis software for immune sequencing data. TCRdb itself ran the PCR reads through MiXCR, one entry per CDR3 protein. The sample has over 150,000 distinct CDR3 sequences, 30% to 45% seen once; the top ten hold under 30%. Here the sequenced sample was blood, taken after autologous hematopoietic stem cell transplantation. The receptor source for this set is a girl aged 10-17 years with multiple sclerosis. Both conserved end residues are part of each CDR3. The order of the fields is D gene, V gene, J gene, clone size, CDR3 DNA, CDR3 protein. D genes are given only for firm matches. Size is omitted from some rows. Given values are once, few, many or a class for expanded clones.

D gene: NA
V gene: TRBV19
J gene: TRBJ2-1
clone size: few
CDR3 DNA: TGTGCCAGTAGGATGGGGACGAGCGGGAATGAGCAGTTCTTC
CDR3 protein: CASRMGTSGNEQFF

D gene: NA
V gene: TRBV20-1
J gene: TRBJ2-1
clone size: few
CDR3 DNA: TGCAGTGCTAGGACAGGGGAAGAGACTAGCGCCCAGCAGTTCTTC
CDR3 protein: CSARTGEETSAQQFF

D gene: TRBD1
V gene: TRBV2
J gene: TRBJ1-5
clone size: NA
CDR3 DNA: TGTGCCAGCAGTATCTGGGCAGGGGGGCCCCAGCATTTT
CDR3 protein: CASSIWAGGPQHF

D gene: NA
V gene: TRBV5-5
J gene: TRBJ2-7
clone size: few
CDR3 DNA: TGTGCCAGCAGCGCAAAACAGGTTCCCTCCTACGAGCAGTACTTC
CDR3 protein: CASSAKQVPSYEQYF

D gene: TRBD2
V gene: TRBV7-3
J gene: TRBJ2-3
clone size: NA
CDR3 DNA: TGTGCCAGCAGCTTAATACTAGCGGGAGGAGGCACAGATACGCAGTATTTT
CDR3 protein: CASSLILAGGGTDTQYF

D gene: NA
V gene: TRBV7-2
J gene: TRBJ2-3
clone size: few
CDR3 DNA: TGTGCCAGCAGCTCCTTCGCAGGGGACACAGATACGCAGTATTTT
CDR3 protein: CASSSFAGDTDTQYF

D gene: NA
V gene: TRBV6-1
J gene: TRBJ1-4
clone size: few
CDR3 DNA: TGTGCCAGCCGACAGGCAACTAATGAAAAACTGTTTTTT
CDR3 protein: CASRQATNEKLFF

D gene: NA
V gene: TRBV7-9
J gene: TRBJ2-1
clone size: NA
CDR3 DNA: TGTGCCAGCAGCGTCTCCGACTTTTCCTACAATGAGCAGTTCTTC
CDR3 protein: CASSVSDFSYNEQFF

D gene: NA
V gene: TRBV5-1
J gene: TRBJ2-3
clone size: many
CDR3 DNA: TGCGCCAGCAGCGCGGGACTCAGCACAGATACGCAGTATTTT
CDR3 protein: CASSAGLSTDTQYF

D gene: NA
V gene: TRBV12-3/TRBV12-4
J gene: TRBJ1-4
clone size: NA
CDR3 DNA: TGTGCCAGCAGTTTCGTAGGTGAAAAACTGTTTTTT
CDR3 protein: CASSFVGEKLFF

D gene: TRBD2
V gene: TRBV6-5
J gene: TRBJ2-3
clone size: few
CDR3 DNA: TGTGCCAGCAGTTCCTTGAGACTAGCGGGAGGATCCACAGATACGCAGTATTTT
CDR3 protein: CASSSLRLAGGSTDTQYF

D gene: NA
V gene: TRBV20-1
J gene: TRBJ2-1
clone size: NA
CDR3 DNA: TGCAGTGCTAGCGCGGGGAATGAGCAGTTCTTC
CDR3 protein: CSASAGNEQFF

D gene: NA
V gene: TRBV6-1
J gene: TRBJ2-1
clone size: few
CDR3 DNA: TGTGCCAGCAGTGAAGCTCTATGGCTACCCCAAGGGAATGAGCAGTTCTTC
CDR3 protein: CASSEALWLPQGNEQFF

D gene: TRBD2
V gene: TRBV10-3
J gene: TRBJ2-7
clone size: few
CDR3 DNA: TGTGCCATCAGTGAGTCGGCGAGCGGGAGGAACGAGCAGTACTTC
CDR3 protein: CAISESASGRNEQYF

D gene: NA
V gene: TRBV6-2/TRBV6-3
J gene: TRBJ2-3
clone size: NA
CDR3 DNA: TGTGCCAGCAGCCGACAGAGTGGCTCAAGGGATACGCAGTATTTT
CDR3 protein: CASSRQSGSRDTQYF